This T cell receptor (beta chain) was identified during a study of tumor-infiltrating lymphocytes in oesophageal squamous cell carcinoma. V lost 2 bases and J 2 bases, leaving 6 bases between the germline ends. This CDR3 is built from 13 residues. CDR1 is MNHNY, CDR2 SVGAGI, per germline (reference sequence). MiXCR, run by TCRdb on the PCR reads, gives a single entry per CDR3 protein. In the table there are just over 20,000 distinct CDR3 sequences, around 35% of which are singletons. This clonotype was detected many times. Input material: esophageal tumor tissue. The rearrangement uses TRBV6-6 and TRBJ1-1, with D unclear. The TCR originated in a male donor with esophageal squamous cell carcinoma. The CDR3, as DNA: TGTGCCAGCAGTTACACCCTAAACACTGAAGCTTTCTTT. Translating gives CASSYTLNTEAFF.